Following are 2 T cell receptor beta chains from one sample sequenced in a study of regulatory T cells in long-lasting Graves disease. Stated time point: newly diagnosed GD, antithyroid drugs for less than 3 months. PBMCs provided the RNA from which the TCR library was made. Arm-PCR of CDR3 regions with iRepertoire HTBI primers generated TCR beta libraries. TCRdb fed the multiplex PCR reads into MiXCR, producing one record per CDR3 protein. The table shows over 450,000 distinct CDR3 sequences, with about 12% occurring only once. This same sample was also part of a study on T cells in Graves' hyperthyroidism and ophthalmopathy.

The material was peripheral blood mononuclear cells (PBMCs), obtained at new diagnosis, from a patient treated with antithyroid drugs. These receptors all come from a woman aged 25 to 39 with Graves disease.

In this sample, this clonotype turned up a few times. J is TRBJ1-2 and V is TRBV7-3, with D maybe TRBD1 (5 bases). Looked up from germline, CDR1 is SGHTA and CDR2 is FQGTGA. V was cut by 2 bases and J by 5 bases, with 12 bases left in between. The CDR3 loop spans 14 amino acids. In nucleotides, the CDR3 is TGTGCCAGCAGCTTATCACCCGACAGATATGGCTACACCTTC. Residues: CASSLSPDRYGYTF.

This clonotype was seen at least ten times. The chain recombines TRBV3-1 with TRBJ2-3; D is ambiguous. This CDR3 is 14 amino acids long. V lost 1 base to trimming and J lost 5 bases, with 10 bases between them. Germline CDR1 is LGHDT and CDR2 is YNNKEL (reference sequence). CDR3 protein: CASSQVHFRDTQYF. For the CDR3, the DNA is TGTGCCAGCAGCCAAGTTCACTTCCGAGATACGCAGTATTTT.